This T cell receptor beta chain is from a study of T cells in localized non-small cell lung cancer. Study-level results: Uninvolved adjacent lung had more T cell clonality than any other tissue, topping tumor. The study detected a median roughly 61 of the top 100 tumor clones in adjacent lung. Longer overall survival was linked to higher blood T cell density.

The V gene's germline CDR1 is DFQATT and CDR2 SNEGSKA (reference sequence). This CDR3 contains 11 residues. Trimming took 8 bases from V and 0 from J, leaving 5 bases between them. Concerning this clone: Its antigen is still unknown.

The assay was immunoSEQ multiplex PCR, and TCRdb's table has in-frame clones only and misses some. Of more than 7,500 clones listed, 92% are singletons. The rearrangement joins TRBV20-1 to TRBJ2-1; D is unresolved. The sequence derives from a woman aged 40-70 years with stage I squamous cell lung carcinoma. The material sequenced was peripheral blood, taken before any cancer treatment. Here the CDR3 DNA reads TGCAGTTTGAGCTCCTACAATGAGCAGTTCTTC. It codes for CSLSSYNEQFF.